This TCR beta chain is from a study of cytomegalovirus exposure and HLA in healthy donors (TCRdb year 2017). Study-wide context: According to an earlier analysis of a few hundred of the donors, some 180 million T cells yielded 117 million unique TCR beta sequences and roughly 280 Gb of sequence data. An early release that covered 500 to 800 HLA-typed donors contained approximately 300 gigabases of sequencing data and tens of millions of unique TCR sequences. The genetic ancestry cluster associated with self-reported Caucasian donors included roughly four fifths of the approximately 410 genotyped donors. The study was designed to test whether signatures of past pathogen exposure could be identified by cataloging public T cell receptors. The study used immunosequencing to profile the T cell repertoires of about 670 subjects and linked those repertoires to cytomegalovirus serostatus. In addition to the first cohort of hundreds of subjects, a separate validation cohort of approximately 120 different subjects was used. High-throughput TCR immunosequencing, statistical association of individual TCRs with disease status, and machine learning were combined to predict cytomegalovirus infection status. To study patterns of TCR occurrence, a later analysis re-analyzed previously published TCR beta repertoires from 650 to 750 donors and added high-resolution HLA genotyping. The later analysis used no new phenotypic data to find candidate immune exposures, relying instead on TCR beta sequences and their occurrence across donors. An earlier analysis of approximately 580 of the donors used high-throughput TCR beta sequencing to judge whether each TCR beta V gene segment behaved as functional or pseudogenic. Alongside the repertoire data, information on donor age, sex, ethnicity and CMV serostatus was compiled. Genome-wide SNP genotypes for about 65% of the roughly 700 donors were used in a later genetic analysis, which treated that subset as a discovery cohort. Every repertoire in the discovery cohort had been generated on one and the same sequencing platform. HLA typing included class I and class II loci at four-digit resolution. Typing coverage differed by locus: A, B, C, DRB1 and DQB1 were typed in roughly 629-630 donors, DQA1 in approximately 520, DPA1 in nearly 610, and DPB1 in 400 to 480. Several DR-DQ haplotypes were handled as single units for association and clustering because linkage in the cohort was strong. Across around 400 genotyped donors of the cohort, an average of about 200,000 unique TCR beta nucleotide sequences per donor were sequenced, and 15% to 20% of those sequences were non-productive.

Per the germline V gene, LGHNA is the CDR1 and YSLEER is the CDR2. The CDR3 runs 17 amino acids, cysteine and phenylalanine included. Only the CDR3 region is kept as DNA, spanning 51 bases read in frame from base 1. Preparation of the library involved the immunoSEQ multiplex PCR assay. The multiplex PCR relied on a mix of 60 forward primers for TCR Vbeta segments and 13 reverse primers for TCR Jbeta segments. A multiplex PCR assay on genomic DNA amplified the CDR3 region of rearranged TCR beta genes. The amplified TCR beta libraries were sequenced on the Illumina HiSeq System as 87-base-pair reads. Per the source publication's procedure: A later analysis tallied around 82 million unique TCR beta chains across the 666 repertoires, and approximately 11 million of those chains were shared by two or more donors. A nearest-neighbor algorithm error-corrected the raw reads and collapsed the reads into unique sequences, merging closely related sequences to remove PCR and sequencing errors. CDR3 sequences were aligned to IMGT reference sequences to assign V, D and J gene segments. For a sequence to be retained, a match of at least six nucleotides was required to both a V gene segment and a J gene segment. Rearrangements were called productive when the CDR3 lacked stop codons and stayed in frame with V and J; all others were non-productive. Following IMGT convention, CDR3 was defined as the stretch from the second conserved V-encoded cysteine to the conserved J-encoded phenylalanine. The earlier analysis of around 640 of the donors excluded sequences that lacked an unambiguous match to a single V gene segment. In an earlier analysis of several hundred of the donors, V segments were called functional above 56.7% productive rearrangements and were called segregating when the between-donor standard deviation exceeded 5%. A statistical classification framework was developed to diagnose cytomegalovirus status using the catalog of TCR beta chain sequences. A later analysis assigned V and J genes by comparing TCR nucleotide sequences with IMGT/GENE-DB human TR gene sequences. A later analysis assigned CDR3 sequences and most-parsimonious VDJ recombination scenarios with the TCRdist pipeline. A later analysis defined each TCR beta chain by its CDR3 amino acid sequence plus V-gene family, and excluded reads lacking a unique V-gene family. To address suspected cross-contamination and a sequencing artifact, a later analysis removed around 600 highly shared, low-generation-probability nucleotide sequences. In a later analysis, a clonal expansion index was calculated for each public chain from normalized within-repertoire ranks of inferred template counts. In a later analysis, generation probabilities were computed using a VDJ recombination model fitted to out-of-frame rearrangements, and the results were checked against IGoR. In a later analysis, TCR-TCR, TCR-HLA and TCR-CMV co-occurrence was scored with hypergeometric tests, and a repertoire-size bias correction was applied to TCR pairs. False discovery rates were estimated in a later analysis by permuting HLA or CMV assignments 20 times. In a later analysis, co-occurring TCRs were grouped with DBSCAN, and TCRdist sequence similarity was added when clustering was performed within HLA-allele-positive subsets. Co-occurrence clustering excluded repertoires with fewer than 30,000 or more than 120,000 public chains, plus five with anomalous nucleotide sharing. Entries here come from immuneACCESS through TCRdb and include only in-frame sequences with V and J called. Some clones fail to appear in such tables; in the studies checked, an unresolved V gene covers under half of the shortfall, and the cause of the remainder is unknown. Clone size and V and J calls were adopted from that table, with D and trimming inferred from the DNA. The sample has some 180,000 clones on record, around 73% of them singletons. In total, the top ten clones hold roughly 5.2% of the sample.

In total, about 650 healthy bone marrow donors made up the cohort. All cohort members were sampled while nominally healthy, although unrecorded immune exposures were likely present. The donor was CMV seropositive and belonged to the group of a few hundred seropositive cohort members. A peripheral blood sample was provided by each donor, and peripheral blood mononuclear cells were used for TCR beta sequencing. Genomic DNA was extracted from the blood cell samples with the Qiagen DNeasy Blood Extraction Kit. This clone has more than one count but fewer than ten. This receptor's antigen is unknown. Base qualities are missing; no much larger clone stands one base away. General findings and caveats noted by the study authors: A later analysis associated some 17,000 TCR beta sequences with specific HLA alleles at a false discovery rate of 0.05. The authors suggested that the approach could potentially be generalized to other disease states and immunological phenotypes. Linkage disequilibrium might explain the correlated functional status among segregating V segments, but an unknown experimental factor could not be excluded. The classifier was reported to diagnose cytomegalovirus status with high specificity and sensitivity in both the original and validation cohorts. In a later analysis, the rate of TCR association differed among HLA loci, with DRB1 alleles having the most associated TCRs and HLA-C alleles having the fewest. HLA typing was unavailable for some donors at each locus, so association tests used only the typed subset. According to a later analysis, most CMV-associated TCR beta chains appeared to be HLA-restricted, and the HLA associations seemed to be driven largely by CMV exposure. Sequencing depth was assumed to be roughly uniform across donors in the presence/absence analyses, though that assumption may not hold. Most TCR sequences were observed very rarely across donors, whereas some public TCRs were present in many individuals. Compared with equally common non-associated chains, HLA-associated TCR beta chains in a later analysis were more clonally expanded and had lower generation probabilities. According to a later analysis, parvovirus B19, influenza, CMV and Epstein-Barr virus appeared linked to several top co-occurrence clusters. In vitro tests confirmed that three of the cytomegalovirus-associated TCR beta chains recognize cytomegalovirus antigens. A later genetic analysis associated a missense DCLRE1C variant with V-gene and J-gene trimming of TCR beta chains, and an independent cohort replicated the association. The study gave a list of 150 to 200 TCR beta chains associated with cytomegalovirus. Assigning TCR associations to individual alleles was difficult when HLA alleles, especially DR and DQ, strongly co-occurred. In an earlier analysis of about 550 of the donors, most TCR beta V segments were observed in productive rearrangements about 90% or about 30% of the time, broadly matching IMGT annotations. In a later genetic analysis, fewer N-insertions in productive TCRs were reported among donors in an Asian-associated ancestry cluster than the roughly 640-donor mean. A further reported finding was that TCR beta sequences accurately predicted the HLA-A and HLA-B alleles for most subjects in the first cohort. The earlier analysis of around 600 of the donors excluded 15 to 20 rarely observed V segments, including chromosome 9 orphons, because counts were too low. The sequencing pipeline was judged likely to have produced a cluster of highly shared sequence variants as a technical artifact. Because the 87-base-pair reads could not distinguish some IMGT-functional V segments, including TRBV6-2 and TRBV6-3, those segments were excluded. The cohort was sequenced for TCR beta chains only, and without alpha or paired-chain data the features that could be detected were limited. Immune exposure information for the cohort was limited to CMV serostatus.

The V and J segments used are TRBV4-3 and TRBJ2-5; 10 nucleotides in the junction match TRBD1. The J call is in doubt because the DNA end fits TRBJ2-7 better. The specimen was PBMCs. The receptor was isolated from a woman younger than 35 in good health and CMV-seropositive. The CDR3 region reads CASSQEARQGAGYEQYF. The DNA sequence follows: TGCGCCAGCAGCCAAGAGGCCCGACAGGGGGCCGGCTACGAGCAGTACTTC.